This TCR beta chain appears in the sequencing data of a study of molecular identifiers for immune sequencing clone quantification. Background on the study: Four of five RNA aliquots from about 19,000 or 110,000 naive CD8 T cells were sequenced.

One entry per CDR3 protein, called by TCRdb with MiXCR from the PCR reads. The sample yields 90,000 or so distinct CDR3 sequences, under 25% seen once. The CDR3 sequence is 11 residues long. The germline V gene has CDR1 SGHVS and CDR2 FQNEAQ. Between the trimmed V and J ends, which lost 0 bases and 6 bases, there was a span of 2 bases. The sample holds many counts of this clonotype. Its target is unknown. General study results and limits: Clones above 20 RNA copies contained over 99% of effector molecules and under 1% of naive molecules.

The clonotype originates from a human donor in good health. Some libraries in this study had Jurkat cell RNA spiked in. The source material was naive CD8+ T cells from blood, with Jurkat cell RNA spiked in. Stated subset: FACS-sorted CD8+CD4-CCR7+CD45RA+ naive T cells. The V and J genes are TRBV7-8 and TRBJ1-1; D unresolved. In DNA, the CDR3 is TGTGCCAGCAGCTTAGCCTCTGAAGCTTTCTTT. Translated: CASSLASEAFF.